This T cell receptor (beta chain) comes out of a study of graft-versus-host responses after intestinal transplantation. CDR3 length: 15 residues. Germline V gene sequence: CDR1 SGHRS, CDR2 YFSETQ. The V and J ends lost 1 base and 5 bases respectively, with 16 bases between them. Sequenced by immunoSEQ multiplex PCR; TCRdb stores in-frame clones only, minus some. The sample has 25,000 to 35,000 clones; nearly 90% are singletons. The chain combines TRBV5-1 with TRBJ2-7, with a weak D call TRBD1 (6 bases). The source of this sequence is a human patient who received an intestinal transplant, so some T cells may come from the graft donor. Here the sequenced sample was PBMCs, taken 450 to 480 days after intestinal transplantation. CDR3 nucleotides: TGCGCCAGCAGCTTGTTCCACACAGGGACGGACGAGCAGTACTTC. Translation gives CASSLFHTGTDEQYF.